The 16 T cell receptor beta chains presented below share a single source sample, sequenced in a study of cytomegalovirus exposure and HLA in healthy donors. PCR involved 60 Vbeta and 13 Jbeta primers. TCRdb's copy holds only in-frame clones and misses some; the assay was immunoSEQ multiplex PCR. The listing contains over 150,000 clones. Material for sequencing was PBMCs. The origin of the receptors is a boy aged 10-17 years in good health and CMV-seronegative.

The rearrangement links TRBV7-9 to TRBJ2-5; 8 nucleotides agree with TRBD1. Matching the DNA end better, TRBJ2-7 makes the J call doubtful. Germline CDR1 is SEHNR and CDR2 is FQNEAQ (reference sequence). The CDR3 has 13 residues. The CDR3 bases are TGTGCCAGCAGCTCACAGGGGGCCTACGAGCAGTACTTC. It encodes CASSSQGAYEQYF.

This chain uses TRBV10-3 with TRBJ2-1; D is unclear. Trimming removed 2 bases from V and 0 bases from J, with 5 bases in between. CDR3 length: 14 amino acids. CDR1 and CDR2 from the germline V gene are ENHRY and SYGVKD. The CDR3 loop is CAISELSSYNEQFF. The CDR3 DNA sequence: TGTGCCATCAGTGAGCTCAGCTCCTACAATGAGCAGTTCTTC.

The chain combines TRBV30 with TRBJ1-6; 7 bases align to TRBD1. The CDR3 sequence is 14 residues long. Germline CDR1 is GTSNPN and CDR2 is SVGIG (reference sequence). J lost 7 bases, V lost 2 bases, and 5 bases had no gene match. The CDR3 loop reads CAWSTGTANSPLHF. CDR3 nucleotide sequence: TGTGCCTGGAGTACCGGGACAGCCAATTCACCCCTCCACTTT. Full variable domain (missing parts from reference TRBV30 and TRBJ1-6): SQTIHQWPATLVQPVGSPLSLECTVEGTSNPNLYWYRQAAGRGLQLLFYSVGIGQISSEVPQNLSASRPQDRQFILSSKKLLLSDSGFYLCAWSTGTANSPLHFGNGTRLTVT.

The chain has TRBV4-1 and TRBJ1-5; D perhaps matches TRBD1 (6 bases). CDR1 and CDR2 (germline): MGHRA, YSYEKL. V gave up 8 bases and J gave up 5 bases, with 16 bases separating them. The CDR3 is 14 residues long. CDR3 sequence: CASGAGERYQPQHF. For the CDR3, the DNA is TGCGCCAGCGGCGCAGGGGAAAGGTATCAGCCCCAGCATTTT.

The chain uses TRBV18 and TRBJ2-7; weak D call: TRBD2 (5 bases). V lost 0 bases and J 5 bases, leaving 17 bases between the germline ends. Germline V gene data show CDR1 as KGHSH and CDR2 as LQKENI. This CDR3 contains 16 residues. CDR3 nucleotide sequence: TGTGCCAGCTCACCACCGGCGCCAATCGTCGGGGACGAGCAGTACTTC. Translation gives CASSPPAPIVGDEQYF.

This chain connects TRBV5-1 to TRBJ2-3; the match to TRBD1 covers 7 bases. In germline, CDR1 is SGHRS, CDR2 YFSETQ. J gave up 2 bases and V 4 bases, and 4 bases lay outside the gene matches. There are 14 residues in the CDR3. The CDR3 region has the DNA TGCGCCAGCAGCCCGACAGGGTCCACAGATACGCAGTATTTT. Translated: CASSPTGSTDTQYF.

This chain links TRBV7-6 with TRBJ2-5; unclear D gene. TRBJ2-7 explains the end of the DNA better; the J call may be wrong. CDR1 SGHVS and CDR2 FNYEAQ come from the germline V gene. The CDR3 has 15 amino acids. CDR3 region: CASSLAPGPAYEQYF. In DNA form, the CDR3 reads TGTGCCAGCAGCTTAGCGCCAGGTCCCGCCTACGAGCAGTACTTC.

About this clone: A read error may account for a junction end that differs from germline. The rearrangement uses TRBV30 and TRBJ2-2; 10 nucleotides match TRBD1. This CDR3 has 14 residues. Looked up from germline, CDR1 is GTSNPN and CDR2 is SVGIG (reference sequence). The CDR3 nucleotides read TGTGCAATTAAGGGACAGGGGAACGCCGGGGAGCTGTTTTTT. Translation: CAIKGQGNAGELFF.

This sequence joins TRBV13 and TRBJ2-5; a possible D gene is TRBD2 (7 bases). V lost 5 bases and J 5 bases, leaving 15 bases between the germline ends. The CDR3 runs 14 residues. CDR1 PRHDT and CDR2 FYEKMQ come from the germline V gene (reference sequence). The CDR3 loop reads CASSPSGGQETQYF. The DNA for the CDR3 is TGTGCCAGCAGCCCCTCGGGGGGCCAGGAGACCCAGTACTTC.

V and J are TRBV28 and TRBJ2-5, with 11 bases that match TRBD1. This CDR3 has 16 residues. Germline CDR1 and CDR2: MDHEN and SYDVKM. Trimming took 4 bases from V and 6 from J; bases not matched to a gene: 10. CDR3 region: CASSSLRTGGRQTQYF. In DNA form, the CDR3 reads TGTGCCAGCAGTTCTCTCAGGACAGGGGGCAGGCAGACCCAGTACTTC.

The chain joins TRBV2 to TRBJ2-7; 15 nucleotides line up with TRBD2. From germline, CDR1 is SNHLY and CDR2 FYNNEI. Trimming at V came to 7 bases and at J to 5 bases, leaving 3 bases not matched to a gene. This CDR3 has 14 amino acids. The CDR3: CASIGLAGGHEQYF. CDR3 bases: TGTGCCAGCATTGGACTAGCGGGGGGGCACGAGCAGTACTTC.

The rearrangement joins TRBV27 to TRBJ1-5; D gene ambiguous. The CDR3 is 18 residues long. Germline assignment: CDR1 MNHEY and CDR2 SMNVEV (reference sequence). With 5 bases removed from V and 1 base from J, the gap between germline ends came to 21 bases. The CDR3 DNA reads TGTGCCAGCAGTCTAAGCGGATTGTCACCCGGCAGCAATCAGCCCCAGCATTTT. It is translated as CASSLSGLSPGSNQPQHF.

The CDR3 loop is CASLQGTNEKLFF. The CDR3 DNA reads TGTGCCAGCCTACAGGGAACTAATGAAAAACTGTTTTTT. This chain links TRBV19 with TRBJ1-4, with TRBD1 as a possible D gene (6 bases). Germline CDR1 LNHDA, CDR2 SQIVND (reference sequence). This CDR3 contains 13 residues. V dropped 9 bases and J dropped 1 base, with 9 bases sitting between them.

The chain recombines TRBV7-2 with TRBJ2-7; D call uncertain. Germline V CDR1 and CDR2: SGHTA, FQGNSA. The CDR3 runs 14 residues. The V end was cut by 1 base, the J end by 0 bases, with 7 bases between. The CDR3 region has the DNA TGTGCCAGCAGCTTAGTAGTTCCCTCCTACGAGCAGTACTTC. It translates to CASSLVVPSYEQYF.

The gene calls are TRBV23-1 and TRBJ1-1; D might be TRBD1 (6 bases). TRBV23-1 is treated as an ORF (open reading frame) with a function not yet certain. The CDR3 loop spans 13 amino acids. V was shortened by 4 bases and J by 4 bases, with 10 bases between the two germline ends. In DNA, the CDR3 is TGCGCCAGCAGTCGGACAGTGCCCACTGAAGCTTTCTTT. Its translation is CASSRTVPTEAFF.

This chain uses TRBV28 with TRBJ1-6, with 11 nucleotides matching TRBD1. Germline V CDR1 and CDR2: MDHEN, SYDVKM. The CDR3 contains 15 residues. V lost 5 bases, J lost 8 bases, and 5 bases stayed unmatched. The CDR3 DNA sequence: TGTGCCAGCAGTCCCCAGGGACAGGGGGATTCACCCCTCCACTTT. The encoded protein is CASSPQGQGDSPLHF.